This note documents a single T cell receptor beta chain sequence. The data derive from a study of cytomegalovirus exposure and HLA in healthy donors. In the study overall: Samples from HLA-typed donors yielded around 79 million unique TCRs in an early data release.

Germline assignment: CDR1 MDHEN and CDR2 SYDVKM. Trimming stripped 5 bases from V and 2 bases from J, with 13 bases between. This CDR3 comprises 15 residues. The PCR had 60 Vbeta and 13 Jbeta primers. The assay was immunoSEQ multiplex PCR, and TCRdb's table has in-frame clones only and misses some. The table has 250,000 to 350,000 clones, 70% to 90% seen once. The sample consisted of PBMCs. The source is a woman between 18 and 29 years old in good health and CMV-seronegative. The J gene is TRBJ1-5, the V gene TRBV28; tentative D call: TRBD1 (6 bases). CDR3: CASSPMGAGNQPQHF. The CDR3 bases are TGTGCCAGCAGTCCCATGGGGGCGGGCAATCAGCCCCAGCATTTT.